The clone carrying this T cell receptor (beta chain) was counted ten times or more. Antigen specificity is unknown. This entry is derived from a study of T cells in Graves' hyperthyroidism and ophthalmopathy. Broader study findings: The authors' 13 V-J model separated ophthalmopathy from stable hyperthyroidism.

Using RNA transcripts as the source, TCR beta CDR3 regions were amplified. Carried out on the TCR CDR3, a first-round RT-PCR used the HTBI primer set. Using its own MiXCR run on the multiplex PCR reads, TCRdb lists one record per CDR3 protein. The sample yields 500,000 to 750,000 distinct CDR3 sequences, 12% to 15% seen once. Diagnosis rested on symptoms, serum thyroxine and TRAb, thyroid ultrasound, and orbital computed tomography. V dropped 5 bases and J dropped 0; count of bases not matched to a gene: 3. Germline V gene lookup returns CDR1 SGHRS and CDR2 YFSETQ. The CDR3 loop spans 14 amino acids. The receptor's source is a young woman with Graves' ophthalmopathy. The rearrangement uses TRBV5-1 and TRBJ1-2, with TRBD1 identical over 8 bases. The sample consisted of blood. CDR3 residues: CASSWDRTNYGYTF. The CDR3 DNA sequence: TGCGCCAGCAGTTGGGACAGGACTAACTATGGCTACACCTTC.